This T cell receptor beta chain was documented in a study of regulatory T cells in long-lasting Graves disease. Findings and caveats of the study: TRBV28, TRBJ1-2 and TRBJ2-5 were segments that persistent disease favored. With a small sample size, accuracy may have been reduced. Newly diagnosed Graves' patients had higher TCR diversity than persistent ones.

This CDR3 comprises 15 residues. Germline V lookup: CDR1 ENHRY, CDR2 SYGVKD. V was cut by 10 bases and J by 5 bases, with 23 bases left in between. The time point here: newly diagnosed GD, antithyroid drugs for less than 3 months. Following extraction of RNA from PBMCs, that RNA was used to make the TCR library. iRepertoire HTBI primers and Arm-PCR of CDR3 regions built TCR beta libraries. MiXCR, applied by TCRdb to the multiplex PCR reads, yields one record per CDR3 protein. The data show 450,000 to 650,000 distinct CDR3 sequences, about 16% seen once. This clonotype appeared many times. Its antigen is not known. This sample also belongs to another study, concerning T cells in Graves' hyperthyroidism and ophthalmopathy. This second report adds: Also found in blood were most expanded thyroid clonotypes above 0.001.

This material consisted of peripheral blood mononuclear cells (PBMCs), taken at new diagnosis, from a patient treated with antithyroid drugs. The V and J genes are TRBV10-3 and TRBJ1-2; a possible D gene is TRBD1 (5 bases). This TCR was sampled from a woman aged 35-65 years with Graves disease. DNA of the CDR3: TGTGCCACCCGACCCCTACGACAGACGTCATATGGCTACACCTTC. This encodes CATRPLRQTSYGYTF.